The next 27 T cell receptor beta chains were all read from a single sample in a study of T cells in Graves' hyperthyroidism and ophthalmopathy. Using RNA transcripts as the source, TCR beta CDR3 regions were amplified. HTBI primers drove first-round RT-PCR of the TCR CDR3. TCRdb redid the calling of the multiplex PCR reads with MiXCR, one entry per CDR3 protein. The table lists 300,000 to 400,000 distinct CDR3 sequences, approximately 15% of them singletons. Sequencing used blood. The receptors were sampled from a woman in her 30s with Graves' hyperthyroidism.

This clonotype came up many times. The rearrangement joins TRBV14 to TRBJ2-3; 8 bases fit TRBD1. V lost 5 bases, J lost 3 bases, and 4 bases stayed unmatched. CDR1 is SGHDN and CDR2 is FVKESK in the germline V gene. The CDR3 loop spans 14 amino acids. The CDR3 sequence is CASSFGQGTDTQYF. CDR3 DNA sequence: TGTGCCAGCAGCTTCGGACAGGGAACAGATACGCAGTATTTT.

This clonotype was seen more than once but under ten times. V and J are TRBV2 and TRBJ1-6, with D maybe TRBD1 (5 bases). Trimming shortened V by 9 bases and J by 3 bases, and 12 bases separated the two germline ends. CDR1 SNHLY and CDR2 FYNNEI come from the germline V gene. CDR3 length equals 14 residues. CDR3 loop: CARGPNNYNSPLHF. The CDR3 DNA follows: TGTGCCAGGGGGCCTAATAACTATAATTCACCCCTCCACTTT.

The table lists this clonotype with many counts. This chain connects TRBV7-9 to TRBJ2-3, with 10 bases matching TRBD2. Germline V gives CDR1 SEHNR, CDR2 FQNEAQ (reference sequence). V shed 2 bases, J shed 2 bases, and the junction held 4 bases outside the gene matches. This CDR3 region has 16 residues. The CDR3 DNA sequence: TGTGCCAGCAGCTTACGTCTAGCGGGGGACACAGATACGCAGTATTTT. It encodes CASSLRLAGDTDTQYF. Full variable domain (missing parts from reference TRBV7-9 and TRBJ2-3): DTGVSQNPRHKITKRGQNVTFRCDPISEHNRLYWYRQTLGQGPEFLTYFQNEAQLEKSRLLSDRFSAERPKGSFSTLEIQRTEQGDSAMYLCASSLRLAGDTDTQYFGPGTRLTVL.

This clonotype has a count of ten or more. This chain links TRBV12-3 or TRBV12-4 with TRBJ2-2; 8 bases are shared with TRBD2. V shed 3 bases, J shed 4 bases, and the junction held 7 bases outside the gene matches. The length of the CDR3 is 16 residues. The CDR3 sequence: CASSFTSGSGTGELFF. CDR3 bases: TGTGCCAGCAGTTTTACTAGCGGTTCGGGCACCGGGGAGCTGTTTTTT.

The chain employs TRBV29-1 and TRBJ2-7, with 10 nucleotides matching TRBD2. Germline-derived CDR1 and CDR2 are SQVTM and ANQGSEA. V was pared by 6 bases and J by 5 bases, with 10 bases of the junction left unmatched. This CDR3 contains 14 residues. The CDR3 DNA sequence: TGCAGCGTGGCCCGCGGGACTAGCGATCACGAGCAGTACTTC. The encoded protein is CSVARGTSDHEQYF.

Many counts were recorded for this clonotype. This sequence joins TRBV7-2 and TRBJ2-7; D is ambiguous. CDR1 is SGHTA and CDR2 is FQGNSA in the germline V gene. The CDR3 totals 13 residues. The V end lost 8 bases, the J end lost 3 bases, and 14 bases lay between the germline ends. In DNA form, the CDR3 reads TGTGCCAGCTCGACTTCGCGGATCTACGAGCAGTACTTC. Amino acid sequence: CASSTSRIYEQYF.

This clonotype appeared a few times. Because it lacks the conserved phenylalanine or tryptophan at the end, this CDR3 is likely a read error. This sequence joins TRBV11-2 and TRBJ2-1; 7 bases agree with TRBD2. Looked up from germline, CDR1 is SGHAT and CDR2 is FQNNGV. The CDR3 extends over 16 amino acids. The DNA of the CDR3 is TGTGCCAGCAGTTTAGGTGGAGCGGGGATATACAATGAGCAGTTCCTC. It yields the protein CASSLGGAGIYNEQFL.

This clonotype was found a few times. This sequence joins TRBV5-4 and TRBJ2-5, with TRBD1 matching over 7 bases. The V and J ends lost 0 bases and 1 base, in that order; junction bases with no gene match: 3. The CDR3 is made up of 15 amino acids. In germline, CDR1 is SGHNT, CDR2 YYREEE (reference sequence). The CDR3 sequence is CASSLGTGAQETQYF. Here the CDR3 DNA reads TGTGCCAGCAGCTTGGGGACAGGAGCCCAAGAGACCCAGTACTTC.

This clonotype was seen at least ten times. This chain links TRBV6-5 with TRBJ1-1; D remains ambiguous. CDR1 and CDR2 (germline): MNHEY, SVGAGI. The V end lost 2 bases, the J end lost 0 bases, and 4 bases lay between the germline ends. There are 13 residues in the CDR3. In nucleotides, the CDR3 is TGTGCCAGCAGTTACACTTTGAACACTGAAGCTTTCTTT. Translating it yields CASSYTLNTEAFF.

This clonotype has a count of ten or more. This rearrangement joins TRBV6-2 or TRBV6-3 to TRBJ2-3; D possibly corresponds to TRBD2 (6 bases). V was shortened by 0 bases and J by 2 bases, with 12 bases between the two germline ends. CDR3 length equals 16 residues. Germline-derived CDR1 and CDR2 are MNHEY and SVGEGT. The CDR3 reads CASSYSIADNTDTQYF. The CDR3 coding sequence is TGTGCCAGCAGTTACTCGATAGCGGATAACACAGATACGCAGTATTTT.

This clonotype was seen at least ten times. The V and J genes are TRBV12-3 or TRBV12-4 and TRBJ1-1; TRBD1 is a possible D gene (5 bases). CDR3 size: 12 residues. V shed 4 bases and J shed 7 bases, with 10 bases lying between them. CDR3 sequence reads: CASSYGTGEAFF. In nucleotides, the CDR3 is TGTGCCAGCAGTTACGGGACGGGTGAAGCTTTCTTT.

This clonotype was seen ten or more times. The chain employs TRBV7-2 and TRBJ1-4, with D tentatively TRBD1 (6 bases). The CDR3 consists of 17 residues. Germline V gene sequence: CDR1 SGHTA, CDR2 FQGNSA. Trimming took 1 base from V and 3 from J, leaving 15 bases between them. CDR3 in amino acids: CASSLVRGEGSNEKLFF. The CDR3 nucleotides are TGTGCCAGCAGCTTAGTCAGGGGCGAGGGGTCTAATGAAAAACTGTTTTTT.

This clonotype occurred many times. The gene calls are TRBV5-1 and TRBJ1-1; D unresolved. The CDR3 is 13 amino acids. V was trimmed by 4 bases and J by 5 bases, leaving 12 bases between them. The germline gives CDR1 SGHRS, CDR2 YFSETQ. The CDR3 nucleotides are TGCGCCAGCAGCCAGGAGGGATTAACTGAAGCTTTCTTT. Its translation: CASSQEGLTEAFF.

This clonotype was detected many times. The chain has TRBV7-2 and TRBJ2-2, with D unclear. The CDR3 runs 14 residues. Trimming stripped 1 base from V and 1 base from J, with 4 bases between. CDR1 and CDR2 (germline): SGHTA, FQGNSA. DNA for the CDR3: TGTGCCAGCAGCTTAGTTGGGAACACCGGGGAGCTGTTTTTT. This gives the protein CASSLVGNTGELFF.

This clonotype has a count of ten or more. The V gene is TRBV24-1, the J gene TRBJ2-4; 10 nucleotides align to TRBD1. The germline V gene encodes CDR1 KGHDR and CDR2 SFDVKD. This CDR3 contains 15 residues. The V gene end was trimmed by 4 bases and the J gene end by 6 bases; junction bases not matched to a gene: 5. The CDR3 is CATSERQGARNIQYF. The CDR3 bases are TGTGCCACCAGTGAACGACAGGGGGCTAGAAACATTCAGTACTTC.

The V and J genes are TRBV6-2 or TRBV6-3 and TRBJ2-1; D remains ambiguous. The CDR3 loop spans 16 amino acids. With 3 bases removed from V and 4 bases from J, the gap between germline ends came to 16 bases. CDR1 and CDR2 (germline): MNHEY, SVGEGT. The CDR3 DNA reads as TGTGCCAGCAGTTATTATAGGTTCGAGCTTTACAATGAGCAGTTCTTC. Translated, it gives CASSYYRFELYNEQFF.

This clonotype has a count of ten or more. V is TRBV10-1 and J is TRBJ2-5; D is perhaps TRBD2 (6 bases). V was shortened by 6 bases and J by 3 bases, with 20 bases between the two germline ends. CDR1 WNHNN and CDR2 SYGVQD come from the germline V gene (reference sequence). The CDR3 runs 16 residues. The CDR3 reads CASSPSRGMGEETQYF. In DNA form, the CDR3 reads TGCGCCAGCAGCCCGAGTCGGGGGATGGGGGAAGAGACCCAGTACTTC.

This clonotype was counted only a few times. The rearrangement links TRBV12-3 or TRBV12-4 to TRBJ2-1; D not certain. Trimming took off 2 bases at V and 5 bases at J, with 10 bases between the two ends. The CDR3 has 14 amino acids. The DNA for the CDR3 is TGTGCCAGCAGTTTAACCCCTAGTGACAATGAGCAGTTCTTC. Translating it yields CASSLTPSDNEQFF.

This clonotype has a count of ten or more. This chain links TRBV28 with TRBJ2-5; 8 bases match TRBD1. Germline assignment: CDR1 MDHEN and CDR2 SYDVKM. The CDR3 is 15 residues long. V shed 5 bases, J shed 5 bases, and the junction held 10 bases outside the gene matches. CDR3 nucleotide sequence: TGTGCCAGCAGTAGCCCAGGGGGCGGTTGGGAGACCCAGTACTTC. Amino acids: CASSSPGGGWETQYF.

This clonotype has just a few counts. The chain joins TRBV6-5 to TRBJ2-7, with TRBD1 matching over 7 bases. Per the germline V gene, CDR1 is MNHEY and CDR2 is SVGAGI. The CDR3 is 14 residues long. The V and J ends lost 2 bases and 7 bases, in that order; junction bases with no gene match: 8. CDR3 loop: CASSYTTGVGEQYF. DNA of the CDR3: TGTGCCAGCAGTTACACAACAGGGGTGGGAGAGCAGTACTTC.

The chain is built from TRBV19 and TRBJ1-6; maybe TRBD1 (5 bases). The length of the CDR3 is 13 residues. Germline CDR1 and CDR2: LNHDA and SQIVND (reference sequence). Deletions cut 8 bases from V and 7 bases from J, with 12 bases between. The CDR3 DNA follows: TGTGCCAGTTTGGGGCGTTCCAATTCACCCCTCCACTTT. Translating gives CASLGRSNSPLHF.

There are many counts of this clonotype. The limits of the CDR3 on the DNA are not certain, so only TCRdb's listed CDR3 is given. This CDR3 reads CASQYVGELFF. The chain combines TRBV2 with TRBJ2-2. Germline V gene data show CDR1 as SNHLY and CDR2 as FYNNEI. The CDR3 sequence runs 11 residues, both termini included.

The chain has TRBV7-9 and TRBJ1-6; possible D gene TRBD1, 5 bases. The V end lost 6 bases, the J end lost 9 bases, and 15 bases lay between the germline ends. Looked up from germline, CDR1 is SEHNR and CDR2 is FQNEAQ (reference sequence). The CDR3 extends over 14 amino acids. In DNA, the CDR3 is TGTGCCAGCAGGTCTCCAGGGAGCAGTTCACCCCTCCACTTT. This codes for CASRSPGSSSPLHF.

This clonotype occurred many times. The rearrangement joins TRBV24-1 to TRBJ2-1, with 8 bases matching TRBD1. CDR3 length: 17 amino acids. Unmatched junction bases numbered 16, after V lost 6 bases and J lost 7 bases. Germline V gives CDR1 KGHDR, CDR2 SFDVKD. The CDR3 nucleotides read TGTGCCACCAGTAAGTCCTGCGGGACAGGTTTATTGAATGAGCAGTTCTTC. Translation: CATSKSCGTGLLNEQFF.

This clonotype was picked up many times. J is TRBJ1-1 and V is TRBV28; 7 bases map to TRBD1. The CDR3 length is 12 residues. CDR1 is MDHEN, CDR2 SYDVKM, per germline. V lost 3 bases, J lost 11 bases, and 6 bases stayed unmatched. The CDR3 DNA sequence: TGTGCCAGCAGTTTTCTAGTCAGGGGGGCTTTCTTT. Encoded protein: CASSFLVRGAFF.

This clonotype was seen many times. The chain is built from TRBV7-8 and TRBJ2-5, with no clear D. The CDR3 consists of 14 residues. V was shortened by 2 bases and J by 2 bases, with 9 bases between the two germline ends. Germline loops: CDR1 SGHVS, CDR2 FQNEAQ. Here the CDR3 DNA reads TGTGCCAGCAGCTTAACTGGCCTTCAAGAGACCCAGTACTTC. The encoded protein is CASSLTGLQETQYF.

The chain combines TRBV15 with TRBJ2-2; TRBD1 is a possible D gene (5 bases). Per the germline V gene, CDR1 is LNHNV and CDR2 is YYDKDF (reference sequence). The CDR3 length is 15 residues. Trimming took off 3 bases at V and 2 bases at J, with 10 bases between the two ends. CDR3 nucleotides: TGTGCCACCAGCAGGACAGCAGTTAACACCGGGGAGCTGTTTTTT. Translation: CATSRTAVNTGELFF.